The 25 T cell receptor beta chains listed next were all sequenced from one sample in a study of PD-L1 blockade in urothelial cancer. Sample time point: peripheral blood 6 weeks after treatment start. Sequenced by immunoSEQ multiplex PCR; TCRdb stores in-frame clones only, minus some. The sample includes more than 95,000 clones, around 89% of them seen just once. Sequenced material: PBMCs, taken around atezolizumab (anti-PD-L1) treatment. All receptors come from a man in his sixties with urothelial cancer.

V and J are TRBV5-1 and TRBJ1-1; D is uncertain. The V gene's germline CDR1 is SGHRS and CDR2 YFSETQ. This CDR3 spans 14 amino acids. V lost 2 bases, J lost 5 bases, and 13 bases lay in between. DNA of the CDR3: TGCGCCAGCAGCTTAGCCCTCGGGAGTACTGAAGCTTTCTTT. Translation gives CASSLALGSTEAFF.

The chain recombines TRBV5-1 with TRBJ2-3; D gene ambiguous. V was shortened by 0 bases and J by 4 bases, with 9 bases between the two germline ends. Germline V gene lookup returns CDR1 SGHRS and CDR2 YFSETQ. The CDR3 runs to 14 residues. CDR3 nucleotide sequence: TGCGCCAGCAGCTTGGCCGCGTTTGCAGATACGCAGTATTTT. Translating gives CASSLAAFADTQYF.

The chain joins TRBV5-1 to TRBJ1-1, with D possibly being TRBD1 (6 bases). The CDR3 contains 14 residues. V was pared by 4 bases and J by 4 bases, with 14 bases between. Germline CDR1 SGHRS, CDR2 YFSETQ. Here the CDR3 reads CASSPTGFFTEAFF. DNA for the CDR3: TGCGCCAGCAGCCCGACAGGATTCTTCACTGAAGCTTTCTTT.

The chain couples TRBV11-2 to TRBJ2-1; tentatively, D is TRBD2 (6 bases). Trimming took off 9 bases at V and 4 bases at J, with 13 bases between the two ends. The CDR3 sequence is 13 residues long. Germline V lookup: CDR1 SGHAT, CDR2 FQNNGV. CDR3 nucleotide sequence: TGTGCCAGTCTGGGGGGATCATACAATGAGCAGTTCTTC. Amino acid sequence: CASLGGSYNEQFF.

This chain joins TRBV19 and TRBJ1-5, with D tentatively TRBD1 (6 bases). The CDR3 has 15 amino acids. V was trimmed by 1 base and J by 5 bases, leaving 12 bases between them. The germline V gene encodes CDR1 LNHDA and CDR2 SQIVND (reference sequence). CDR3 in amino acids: CASSIGGDTDQPQHF. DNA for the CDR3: TGTGCCAGTAGTATAGGAGGGGACACCGATCAGCCCCAGCATTTT.

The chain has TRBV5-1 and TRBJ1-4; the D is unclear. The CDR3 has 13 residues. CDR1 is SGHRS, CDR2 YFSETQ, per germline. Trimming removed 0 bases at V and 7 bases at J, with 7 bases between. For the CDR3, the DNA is TGCGCCAGCAGCTTGGCCCCACTTGAAAAACTGTTTTTT. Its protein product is CASSLAPLEKLFF.

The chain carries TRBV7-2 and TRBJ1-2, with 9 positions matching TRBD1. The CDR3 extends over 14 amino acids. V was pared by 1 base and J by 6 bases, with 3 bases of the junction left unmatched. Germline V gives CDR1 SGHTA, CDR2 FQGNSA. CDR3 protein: CASSLDGTGNGYTF. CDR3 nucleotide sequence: TGTGCCAGCAGCTTAGACGGGACAGGGAATGGCTACACCTTC. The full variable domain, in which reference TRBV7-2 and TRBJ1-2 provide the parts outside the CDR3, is GAGVSQSPSNKVTEKGKDVELRCDPISGHTALYWYRQSLGQGLEFLIYFQGNSAPDKSGLPSDRFSAERTGGSVSTLTIQRTQQEDSAVYLCASSLDGTGNGYTFGSGTRLTVV.

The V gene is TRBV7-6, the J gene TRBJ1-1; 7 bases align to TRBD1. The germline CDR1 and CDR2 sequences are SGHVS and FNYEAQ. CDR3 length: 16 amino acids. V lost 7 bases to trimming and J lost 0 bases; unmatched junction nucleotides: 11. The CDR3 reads CASTYGTALMNTEAFF. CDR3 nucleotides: TGTGCCAGCACCTATGGGACAGCCCTCATGAACACTGAAGCTTTCTTT.

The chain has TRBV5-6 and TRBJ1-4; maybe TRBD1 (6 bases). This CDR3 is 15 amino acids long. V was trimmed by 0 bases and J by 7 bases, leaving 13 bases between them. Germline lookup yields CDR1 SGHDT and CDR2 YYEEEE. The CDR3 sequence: CASSLGYRVFEKLFF. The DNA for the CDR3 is TGTGCCAGCAGCTTGGGGTACAGGGTGTTTGAAAAACTGTTTTTT.

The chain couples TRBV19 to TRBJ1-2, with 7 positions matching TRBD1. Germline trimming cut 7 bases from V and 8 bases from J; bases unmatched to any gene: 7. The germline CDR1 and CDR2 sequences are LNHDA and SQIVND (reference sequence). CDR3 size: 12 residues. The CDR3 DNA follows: TGTGCCAGTACCCTCAGGGGGGAAGGCTACACCTTC. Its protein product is CASTLRGEGYTF.

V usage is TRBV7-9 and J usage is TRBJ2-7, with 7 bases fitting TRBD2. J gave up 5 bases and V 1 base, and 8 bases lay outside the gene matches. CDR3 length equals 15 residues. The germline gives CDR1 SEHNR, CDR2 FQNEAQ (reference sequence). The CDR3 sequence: CASSLELAAPNEQYF. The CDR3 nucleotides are TGTGCCAGCAGCTTAGAGCTAGCGGCCCCTAACGAGCAGTACTTC.

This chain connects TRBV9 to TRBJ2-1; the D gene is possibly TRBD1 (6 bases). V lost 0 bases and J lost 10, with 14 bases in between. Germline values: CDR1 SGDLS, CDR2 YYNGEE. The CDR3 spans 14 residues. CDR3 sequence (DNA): TGTGCCAGCAGCGTAGAGGGGGAGAAGGTGGAGCAGTTCTTC. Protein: CASSVEGEKVEQFF. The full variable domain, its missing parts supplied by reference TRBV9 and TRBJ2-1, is DSGVTQTPKHLITATGQRVTLRCSPRSGDLSVYWYQQSLDQGLQFLIQYYNGEERAKGNILERFSAQQFPDLHSELNLSSLELGDSALYFCASSVEGEKVEQFFGPGTRLTVL.

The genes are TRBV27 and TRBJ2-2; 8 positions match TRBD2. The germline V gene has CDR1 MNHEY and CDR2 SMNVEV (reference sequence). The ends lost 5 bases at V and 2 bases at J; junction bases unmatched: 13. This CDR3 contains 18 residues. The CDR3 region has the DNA TGTGCCAGCAGTGATTATTACGAGAGCGGGAGAAACACCGGGGAGCTGTTTTTT. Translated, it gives CASSDYYESGRNTGELFF.

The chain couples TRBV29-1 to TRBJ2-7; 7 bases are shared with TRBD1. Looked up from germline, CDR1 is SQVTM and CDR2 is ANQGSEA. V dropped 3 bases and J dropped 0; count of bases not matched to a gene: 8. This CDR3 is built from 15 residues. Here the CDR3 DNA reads TGCAGCGTTGATGGTGGGACAGAGAGCTCCTACGAGCAGTACTTC. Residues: CSVDGGTESSYEQYF.

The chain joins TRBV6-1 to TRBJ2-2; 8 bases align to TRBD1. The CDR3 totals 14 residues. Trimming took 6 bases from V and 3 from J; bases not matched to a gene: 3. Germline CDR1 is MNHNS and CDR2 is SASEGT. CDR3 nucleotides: TGTGCCAGCAGAGTGGACAGGGACACCGGGGAGCTGTTTTTT. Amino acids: CASRVDRDTGELFF.

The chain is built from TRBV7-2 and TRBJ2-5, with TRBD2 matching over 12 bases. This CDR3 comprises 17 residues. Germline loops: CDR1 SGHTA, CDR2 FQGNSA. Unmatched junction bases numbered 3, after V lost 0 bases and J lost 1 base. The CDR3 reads CASSLARTSGVQETQYF. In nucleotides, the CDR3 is TGTGCCAGCAGCTTAGCGAGGACTAGCGGGGTCCAAGAGACCCAGTACTTC.

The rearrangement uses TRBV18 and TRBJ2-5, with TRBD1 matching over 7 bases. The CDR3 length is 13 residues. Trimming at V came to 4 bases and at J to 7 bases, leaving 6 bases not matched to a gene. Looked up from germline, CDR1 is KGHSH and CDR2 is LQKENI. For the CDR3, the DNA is TGTGCCAGCTCACTCGGACAGGACGGGACCCAGTACTTC. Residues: CASSLGQDGTQYF.

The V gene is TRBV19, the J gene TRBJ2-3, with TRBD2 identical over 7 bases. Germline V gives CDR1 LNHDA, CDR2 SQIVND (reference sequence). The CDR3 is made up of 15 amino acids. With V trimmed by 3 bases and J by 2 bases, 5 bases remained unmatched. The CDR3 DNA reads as TGTGCCAGTAGTATCGAGGCGGGAGTCACAGATACGCAGTATTTT. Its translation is CASSIEAGVTDTQYF.

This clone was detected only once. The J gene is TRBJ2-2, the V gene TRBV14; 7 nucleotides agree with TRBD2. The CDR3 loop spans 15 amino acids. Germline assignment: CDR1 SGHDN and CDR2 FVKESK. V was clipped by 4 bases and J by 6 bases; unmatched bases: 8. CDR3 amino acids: CASSPSTSRPGELFF. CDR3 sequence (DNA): TGTGCCAGCAGCCCTTCGACTAGCAGGCCCGGGGAGCTGTTTTTT.

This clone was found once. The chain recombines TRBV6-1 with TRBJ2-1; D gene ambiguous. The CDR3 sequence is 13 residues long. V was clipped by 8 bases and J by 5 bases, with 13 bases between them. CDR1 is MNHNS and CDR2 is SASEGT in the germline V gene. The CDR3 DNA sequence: TGTGCCAGCGAGTCCTTTTATAACAATGAGCAGTTCTTC. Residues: CASESFYNNEQFF.

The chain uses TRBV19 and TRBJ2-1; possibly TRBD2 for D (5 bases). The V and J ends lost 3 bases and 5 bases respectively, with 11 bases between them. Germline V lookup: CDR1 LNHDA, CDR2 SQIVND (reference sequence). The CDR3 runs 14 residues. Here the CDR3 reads CASSIRGGNNEQFF. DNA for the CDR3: TGTGCCAGTAGTATTCGGGGTGGGAACAATGAGCAGTTCTTC. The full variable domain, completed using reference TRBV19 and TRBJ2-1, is DGGITQSPKYLFRKEGQNVTLSCEQNLNHDAMYWYRQDPGQGLRLIYYSQIVNDFQKGDIAEGYSVSREKKESFPLTVTSAQKNPTAFYLCASSIRGGNNEQFFGPGTRLTVL.

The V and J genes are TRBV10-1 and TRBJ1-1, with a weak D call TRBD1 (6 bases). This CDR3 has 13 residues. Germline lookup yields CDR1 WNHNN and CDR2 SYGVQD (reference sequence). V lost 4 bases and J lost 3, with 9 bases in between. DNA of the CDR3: TGCGCCAGCAGTGGGACAGAAGACACTGAAGCTTTCTTT. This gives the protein CASSGTEDTEAFF.

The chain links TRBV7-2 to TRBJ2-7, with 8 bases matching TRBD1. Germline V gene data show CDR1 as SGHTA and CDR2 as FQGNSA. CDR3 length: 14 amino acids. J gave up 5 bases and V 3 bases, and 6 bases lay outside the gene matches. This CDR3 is CASSLGDRGHEQYF. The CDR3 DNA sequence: TGTGCCAGCAGCTTGGGAGACAGGGGCCACGAGCAGTACTTC.

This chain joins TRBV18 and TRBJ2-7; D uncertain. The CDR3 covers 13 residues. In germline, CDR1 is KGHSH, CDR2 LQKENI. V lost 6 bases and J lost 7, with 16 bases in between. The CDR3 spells CASSLTMRSEQYF. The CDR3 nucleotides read TGTGCCAGCTCCCTTACAATGCGGTCGGAGCAGTACTTC.

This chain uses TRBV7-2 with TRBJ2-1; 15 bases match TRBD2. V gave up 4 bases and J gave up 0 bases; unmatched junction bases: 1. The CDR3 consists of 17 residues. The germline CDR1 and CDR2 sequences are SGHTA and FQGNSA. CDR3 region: CASSSGLAGGSYNEQFF. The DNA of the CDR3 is TGTGCCAGCAGCTCGGGACTAGCGGGGGGCTCCTACAATGAGCAGTTCTTC. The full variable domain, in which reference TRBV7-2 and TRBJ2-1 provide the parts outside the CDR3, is GAGVSQSPSNKVTEKGKDVELRCDPISGHTALYWYRQSLGQGLEFLIYFQGNSAPDKSGLPSDRFSAERTGGSVSTLTIQRTQQEDSAVYLCASSSGLAGGSYNEQFFGPGTRLTVL.